The clone carrying this T cell receptor beta chain was observed many times. Its antigen remains unidentified. The data belong to a study of T cells in Graves' hyperthyroidism and ophthalmopathy. Study conclusions and caveats: Blood also carried most thyroid clonotypes expanded above 0.001.

Germline V CDR1 and CDR2: SGHTA, FQGNSA. V gave up 4 bases and J gave up 5 bases, with 15 bases separating them. The CDR3 runs 15 residues. It was uncontrolled infection, other autoimmune disease, pregnancy or lactation that excluded patients. Thyroid ultrasound and orbital computed tomography, with clinical symptoms and serum thyroxine and TRAb, informed diagnoses. Researchers amplified the TCR beta CDR3 regions from RNA transcripts. First-round RT-PCR with HTBI primers amplified the TCR CDR3 region. TCRdb re-analysed the multiplex PCR reads in MiXCR, keeping a single row per CDR3 protein. The sample holds around 180,000 distinct CDR3 sequences, about a sixth seen once.

This sequence originates from a woman aged 45-59 years with Graves' hyperthyroidism. The sequenced material came from blood. This chain links TRBV7-2 with TRBJ1-5; D unclear. In nucleotides, the CDR3 is TGTGCCAGCAGCTCCCAAGGATTGGTCTATCAGCCCCAGCATTTT. It codes for CASSSQGLVYQPQHF.